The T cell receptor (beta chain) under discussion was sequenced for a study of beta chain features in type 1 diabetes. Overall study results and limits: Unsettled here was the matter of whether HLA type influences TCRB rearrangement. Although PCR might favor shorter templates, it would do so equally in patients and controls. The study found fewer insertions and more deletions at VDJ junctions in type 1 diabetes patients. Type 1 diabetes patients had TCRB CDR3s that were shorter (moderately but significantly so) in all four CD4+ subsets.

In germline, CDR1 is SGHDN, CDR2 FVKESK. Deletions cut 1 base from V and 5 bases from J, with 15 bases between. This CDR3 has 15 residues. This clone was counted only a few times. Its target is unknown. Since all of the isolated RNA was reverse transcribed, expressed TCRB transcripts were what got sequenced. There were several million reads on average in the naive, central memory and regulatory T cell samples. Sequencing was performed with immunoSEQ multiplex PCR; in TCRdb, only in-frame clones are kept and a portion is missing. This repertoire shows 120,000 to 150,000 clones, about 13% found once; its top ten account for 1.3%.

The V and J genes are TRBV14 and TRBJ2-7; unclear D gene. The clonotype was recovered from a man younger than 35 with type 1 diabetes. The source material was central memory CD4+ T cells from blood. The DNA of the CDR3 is TGTGCCAGCAGCCAAGGGGGAAGACGCCACGACGAGCAGTACTTC. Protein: CASSQGGRRHDEQYF.